This T cell receptor beta chain was sequenced for a study of blood T cell repertoires in COVID-19. Trimming removed 3 bases from V and 4 bases from J, with 7 bases in between. CDR3 length: 13 residues. The germline CDR1 and CDR2 sequences are MNHEY and SMNVEV (reference sequence). Measured with immunoSEQ multiplex PCR; TCRdb has only the in-frame clones, and not every one. This repertoire shows tens of thousands of clones, about 88% found once; its top ten account for about 4%. This receptor was taken from a man in his 70s with acute or convalescent COVID-19. The chain has TRBV27 and TRBJ1-5, with D maybe TRBD1 (6 bases). Sample: peripheral blood. Here the CDR3 reads CASSFQGNQPQHF. Written as DNA, the CDR3 is TGTGCCAGCAGTTTTCAGGGGAATCAGCCCCAGCATTTT.